The 14 T cell receptor beta chains listed next were all sequenced from one sample in a study of CD8 T cells in Susac syndrome. RNA in amounts of 0.5 to 1 ug was reverse transcribed with random hexamers. TCRdb called the immunoSEQ multiplex PCR reads again in MiXCR, with one record for every CDR3 protein. Here the sample spans roughly 140,000 distinct CDR3 sequences, approximately 95% being singletons. The sequencing sample was made of CD4+ T cells from PBMCs. The receptors were sampled from a human donor with Susac syndrome.

The V and J genes are TRBV7-2 and TRBJ2-1; D gene uncertain. Germline assignment: CDR1 SGHTA and CDR2 FQGNSA. V gave up 1 base and J gave up 0 bases, with 7 bases separating them. The CDR3 runs 15 residues. CDR3 coding DNA: TGTGCCAGCAGCTTAGGTTCCTTCTCCTACAATGAGCAGTTCTTC. This gives the protein CASSLGSFSYNEQFF.

The rearrangement joins TRBV7-2 to TRBJ2-5; 7 bases line up with TRBD1. Germline CDR1 reads SGHTA; CDR2 reads FQGNSA. V lost 5 bases, J lost 5 bases, and 8 bases stayed unmatched. This CDR3 is 14 amino acids long. The DNA for the CDR3 is TGTGCCAGCAGCGCCAGACAGGGTGCGGAGACCCAGTACTTC. This translates into CASSARQGAETQYF.

This clonotype was detected only once. J is TRBJ2-1 and V is TRBV4-1, with 8 positions matching TRBD1. The CDR3 contains 16 residues. With V trimmed by 5 bases and J by 4 bases, 10 bases remained unmatched. The germline gives CDR1 MGHRA, CDR2 YSYEKL. The CDR3 is CASSKTGTGVYNEQFF. In DNA, the CDR3 is TGCGCCAGCAGCAAAACCGGGACAGGTGTTTACAATGAGCAGTTCTTC.

V usage is TRBV3-1 and J usage is TRBJ2-3, with TRBD2 identical over 8 bases. This CDR3 comprises 21 residues. The germline V gene has CDR1 LGHDT and CDR2 YNNKEL (reference sequence). J gave up 3 bases and V 1 base, and 21 bases lay outside the gene matches. In DNA form, the CDR3 reads TGTGCCAGCAGCCAAGTATCGTCTTTTGTCGGCGGGGGGCCGGGAACAGATACGCAGTATTTT. Its protein product is CASSQVSSFVGGGPGTDTQYF.

V and J are TRBV12-3 or TRBV12-4 and TRBJ1-5; D possibly corresponds to TRBD1 (5 bases). CDR3 size: 16 residues. The V end was cut by 5 bases, the J end by 0 bases, with 14 bases between. Here the CDR3 DNA reads TGTGCCAGCAGTCGCCACGGTCAGGGTAGCAATCAGCCCCAGCATTTT. It specifies CASSRHGQGSNQPQHF.

The V and J genes are TRBV20-1 and TRBJ2-7, with D uncertain. V lost 3 bases, J lost 5 bases, and 14 bases lay in between. The CDR3 runs to 13 residues. Germline assignment: CDR1 DFQATT and CDR2 SNEGSKA (reference sequence). CDR3 DNA sequence: TGCAGTGCTAGGCAGCCGGCCCAGAACGAGCAGTACTTC. Residues: CSARQPAQNEQYF.

The J gene is TRBJ1-2, the V gene TRBV9; 7 positions agree with TRBD1. The V and J ends lost 4 bases and 6 bases, in that order; junction bases with no gene match: 9. The CDR3 contains 14 residues. Germline-derived CDR1 and CDR2 are SGDLS and YYNGEE. CDR3 sequence (DNA): TGTGCCAGCAGCCCTTGGGGACAGTTACATGGCTACACCTTC. Translated, it gives CASSPWGQLHGYTF. Together with reference TRBV9 and TRBJ1-2, the CDR3 gives the full variable domain: DSGVTQTPKHLITATGQRVTLRCSPRSGDLSVYWYQQSLDQGLQFLIQYYNGEERAKGNILERFSAQQFPDLHSELNLSSLELGDSALYFCASSPWGQLHGYTFGSGTRLTVV.

The V call is TRBV20-1, the J call TRBJ2-1; maybe TRBD2 (5 bases). CDR1 DFQATT and CDR2 SNEGSKA come from the germline V gene (reference sequence). V was cut by 6 bases and J by 7 bases, with 16 bases left in between. This CDR3 is 13 amino acids long. The CDR3 here is CSAPPVARNEQFF. The CDR3 DNA reads as TGCAGTGCCCCGCCGGTAGCGCGGAATGAGCAGTTCTTC.

This rearrangement joins TRBV3-1 to TRBJ1-2, with D possibly matching TRBD1 (5 bases). The CDR3 runs to 14 residues. Germline CDR1 reads LGHDT; CDR2 reads YNNKEL (reference sequence). Trimming left V 7 bases short and J 1 base short, with 13 bases between. CDR3 loop: CASNRRGDNYGYTF. Written as DNA, the CDR3 is TGTGCCAGCAACAGAAGGGGCGATAACTATGGCTACACCTTC.

The rearrangement links TRBV29-1 to TRBJ1-4; D gene uncertain. The V and J ends lost 4 bases and 0 bases respectively, with 3 bases between them. Germline assignment: CDR1 SQVTM and CDR2 ANQGSEA. The CDR3 is 12 amino acids. CDR3 nucleotides: TGCAGCGTTGCGGCAACTAATGAAAAACTGTTTTTT. Its translation is CSVAATNEKLFF.

The rearrangement joins TRBV11-2 to TRBJ2-4; 11 bases match TRBD1. The junction had 1 base not matched to a gene; V was cut back by 3 bases and J by 6 bases. The germline V gene encodes CDR1 SGHAT and CDR2 FQNNGV. This CDR3 is 14 amino acids long. CDR3 sequence: CASSFGTGGNIQYF. CDR3 DNA: TGTGCCAGCAGCTTTGGGACAGGGGGAAACATTCAGTACTTC.

V and J are TRBV12-3 or TRBV12-4 and TRBJ1-1; 7 positions match TRBD1. The CDR3 consists of 14 residues. V dropped 5 bases and J dropped 6; count of bases not matched to a gene: 9. CDR3 sequence: CASSQGGWSSEAFF. The DNA for the CDR3 is TGTGCCAGCAGTCAAGGGGGCTGGAGTTCTGAAGCTTTCTTT.

This chain joins TRBV24-1 and TRBJ2-5, with D possibly being TRBD2 (6 bases). CDR1 is KGHDR, CDR2 SFDVKD, per germline. This CDR3 spans 15 amino acids. V was trimmed by 2 bases and J by 2 bases, leaving 11 bases between them. For the CDR3, the DNA is TGTGCCACCAGTGATTCGGGAGAAGGTCAAGAGACCCAGTACTTC. Amino acid sequence: CATSDSGEGQETQYF.

The genes are TRBV7-3 and TRBJ2-1; TRBD2 might be the D (5 bases). Trimming cost V 2 bases and J 5 bases, with 13 bases left between them. This CDR3 has 15 residues. Per the germline V gene, CDR1 is SGHTA and CDR2 is FQGTGA. CDR3 DNA: TGTGCCAGCAGCTTATCCTGGACTGGACACAATGAGCAGTTCTTC. Amino acid sequence: CASSLSWTGHNEQFF.